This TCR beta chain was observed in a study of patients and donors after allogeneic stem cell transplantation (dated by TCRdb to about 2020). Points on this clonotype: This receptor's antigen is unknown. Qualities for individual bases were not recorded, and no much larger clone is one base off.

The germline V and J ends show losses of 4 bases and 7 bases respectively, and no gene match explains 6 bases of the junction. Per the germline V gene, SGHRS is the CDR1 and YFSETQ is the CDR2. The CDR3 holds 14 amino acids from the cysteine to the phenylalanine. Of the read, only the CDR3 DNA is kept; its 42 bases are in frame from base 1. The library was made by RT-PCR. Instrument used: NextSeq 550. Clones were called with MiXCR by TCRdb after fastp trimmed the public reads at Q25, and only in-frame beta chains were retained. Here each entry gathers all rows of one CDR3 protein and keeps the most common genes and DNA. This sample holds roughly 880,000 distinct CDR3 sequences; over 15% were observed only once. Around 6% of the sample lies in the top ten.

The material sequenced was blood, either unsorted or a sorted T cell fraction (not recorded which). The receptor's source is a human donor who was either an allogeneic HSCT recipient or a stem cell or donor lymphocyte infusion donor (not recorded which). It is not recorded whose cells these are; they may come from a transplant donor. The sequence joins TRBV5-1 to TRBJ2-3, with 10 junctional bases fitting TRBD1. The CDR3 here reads CASSPGQGEHTQYF. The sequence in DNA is TGCGCCAGCAGCCCCGGACAGGGGGAGCATACGCAGTATTTT.